This T cell receptor beta chain was identified in a study of CD8+ T cells in alopecia areata. In the study overall: Grafting placed skin from approximately 6-13-month-old C3H/HeJ donors with spontaneous alopecia onto approximately 7-11-week-old female C3H/HeJ mice.

Looked up from germline, CDR1 is NNHDY and CDR2 is SYVADS. J gave up 3 bases and V 0 bases, and 8 bases lay outside the gene matches. This CDR3 comprises 17 residues. This clone was counted only a few times. Antigen: not known. The gene symbols are mouse symbols. The read stops 4 residues short of the end of the CDR3; the missing end is completed from the germline J gene. Points from the study as a whole: Normal scalp showed lower clonality than lesional scalp, especially alopecia totalis/universalis. Shared TCR sequences were less clear between patients than in mice, possibly partly from HLA diversity.

The authors extracted RNA and reverse transcribed it into cDNA as the sequencing template. Sequencing was performed with immunoSEQ multiplex PCR; in TCRdb, only in-frame clones are kept and a portion is missing. Altogether 90,000 to 130,000 clones were found in the sample, and no singletons occur. The chain uses TRBV13-3 and TRBJ2-4; 9 positions agree with TRBD2. This sequence originates from a C3H/HeJ mouse with alopecia areata. For this mouse line, the MHC haplotype is H2-k. The sample was lesional skin. The CDR3 bases that were read are TGTGCCAGCAGTGATGCAGGTGGGGGGGCGCCCCAAAAC. This encodes CASSDAGGGAPQN. From start to end, the CDR3 is CASSDAGGGAPQNTLYF.